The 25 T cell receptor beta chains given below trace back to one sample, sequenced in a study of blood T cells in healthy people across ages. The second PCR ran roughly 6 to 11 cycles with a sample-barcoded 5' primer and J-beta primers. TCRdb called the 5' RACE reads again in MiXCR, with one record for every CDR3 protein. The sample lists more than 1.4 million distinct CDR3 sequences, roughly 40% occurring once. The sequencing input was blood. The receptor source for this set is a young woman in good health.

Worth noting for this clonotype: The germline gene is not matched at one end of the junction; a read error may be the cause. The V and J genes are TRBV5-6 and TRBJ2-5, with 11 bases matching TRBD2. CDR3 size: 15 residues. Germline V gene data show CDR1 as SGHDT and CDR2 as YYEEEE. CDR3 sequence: CTSSRGTSGPYEQYF. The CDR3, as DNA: TGTACCAGCAGCCGAGGGACTAGCGGACCCTACGAACAGTACTTC.

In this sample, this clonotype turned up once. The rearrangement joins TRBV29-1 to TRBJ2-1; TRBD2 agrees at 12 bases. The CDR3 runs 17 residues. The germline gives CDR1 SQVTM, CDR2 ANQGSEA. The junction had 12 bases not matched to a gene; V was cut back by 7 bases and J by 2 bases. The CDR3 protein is CSAVRLAGVQAYNEQFF. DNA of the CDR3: TGCAGCGCTGTAAGACTAGCGGGAGTTCAGGCCTACAATGAGCAGTTCTTC.

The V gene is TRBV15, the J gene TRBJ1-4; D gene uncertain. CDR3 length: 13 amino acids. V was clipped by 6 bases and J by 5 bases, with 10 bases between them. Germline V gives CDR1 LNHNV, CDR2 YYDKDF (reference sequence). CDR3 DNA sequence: TGTGCCACCAGTAAGCCCATGAATGAAAAACTGTTTTTT. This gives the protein CATSKPMNEKLFF.

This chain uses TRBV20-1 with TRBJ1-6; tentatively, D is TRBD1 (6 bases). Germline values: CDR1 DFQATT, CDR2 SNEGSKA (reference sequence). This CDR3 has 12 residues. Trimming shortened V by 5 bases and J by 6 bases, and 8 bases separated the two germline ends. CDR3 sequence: CSAGGGNSPLHF. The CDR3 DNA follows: TGCAGTGCTGGAGGGGGTAATTCACCCCTCCACTTT.

The CDR3 loop reads CSARVTGLAGDNEQYF. CDR3 nucleotides: TGCAGTGCTAGAGTCACTGGACTAGCGGGAGACAATGAGCAGTACTTC. The chain has TRBV20-1 and TRBJ2-7; 13 positions agree with TRBD2. Germline assignment: CDR1 DFQATT and CDR2 SNEGSKA (reference sequence). Trimming cost V 1 base and J 7 bases; bases outside gene matches: 10. The CDR3 is 16 amino acids.

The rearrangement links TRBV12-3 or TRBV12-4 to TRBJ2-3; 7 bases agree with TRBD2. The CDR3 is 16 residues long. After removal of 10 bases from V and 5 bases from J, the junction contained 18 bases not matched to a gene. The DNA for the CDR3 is TGTGCCACCAGCGGTTGGCGGGAGAATGGTGAAGATACGCAGTATTTT. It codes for CATSGWRENGEDTQYF.

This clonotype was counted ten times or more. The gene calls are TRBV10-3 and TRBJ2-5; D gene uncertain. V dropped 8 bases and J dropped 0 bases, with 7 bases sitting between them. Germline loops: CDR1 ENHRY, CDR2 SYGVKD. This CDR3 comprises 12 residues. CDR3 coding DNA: TGTGCCATCCAGAAGGACCAAGAGACCCAGTACTTC. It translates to CAIQKDQETQYF.

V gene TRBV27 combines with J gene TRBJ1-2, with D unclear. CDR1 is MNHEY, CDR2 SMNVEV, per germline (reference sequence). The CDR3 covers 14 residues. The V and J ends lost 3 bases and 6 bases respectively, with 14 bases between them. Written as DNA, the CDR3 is TGTGCCAGCAGTTTGGGCGGGAGGAATCATGGCTACACCTTC. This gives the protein CASSLGGRNHGYTF.

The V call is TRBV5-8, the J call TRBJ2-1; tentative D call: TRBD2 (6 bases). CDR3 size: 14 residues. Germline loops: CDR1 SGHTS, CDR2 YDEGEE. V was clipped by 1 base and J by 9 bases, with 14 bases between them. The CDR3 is CASSLIREAGEQFF. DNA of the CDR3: TGTGCCAGCAGCTTGATTCGGGAAGCGGGTGAGCAGTTCTTC. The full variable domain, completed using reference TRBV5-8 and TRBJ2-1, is EAGVTQSPTHLIKTRGQQATLRCSPISGHTSVYWYQQALGLGLQFLLWYDEGEERNRGNFPPRFSGRQFPNYSSELNVNALELEDSALYLCASSLIREAGEQFFGPGTRLTVL.

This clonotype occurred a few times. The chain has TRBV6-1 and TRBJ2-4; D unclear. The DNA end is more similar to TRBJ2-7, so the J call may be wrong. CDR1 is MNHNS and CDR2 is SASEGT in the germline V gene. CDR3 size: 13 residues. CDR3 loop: CASRSGSVDEQYF. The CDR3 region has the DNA TGTGCCAGCAGGAGTGGTTCGGTGGACGAGCAGTACTTC.

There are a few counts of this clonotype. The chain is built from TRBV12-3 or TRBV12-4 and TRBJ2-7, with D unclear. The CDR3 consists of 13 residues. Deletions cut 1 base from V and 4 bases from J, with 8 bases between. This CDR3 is CASSLGWLYEQYF. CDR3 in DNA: TGTGCCAGCAGTTTAGGATGGCTTTACGAGCAGTACTTC.

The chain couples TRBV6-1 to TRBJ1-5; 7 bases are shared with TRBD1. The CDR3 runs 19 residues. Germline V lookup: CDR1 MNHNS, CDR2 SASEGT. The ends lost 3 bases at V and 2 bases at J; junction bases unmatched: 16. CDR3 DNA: TGTGCCAGCAGTGACCCGACAGGGATGCCCCTTTATGGCAATCAGCCCCAGCATTTT. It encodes CASSDPTGMPLYGNQPQHF.

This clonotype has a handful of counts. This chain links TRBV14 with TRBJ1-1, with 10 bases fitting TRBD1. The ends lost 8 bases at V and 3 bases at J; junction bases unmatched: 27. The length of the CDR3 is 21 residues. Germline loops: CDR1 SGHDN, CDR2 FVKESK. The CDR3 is CASGTTRQGARLDNSDTEAFF. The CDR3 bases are TGTGCCAGCGGGACAACTCGACAGGGGGCGCGTCTAGATAATTCGGACACTGAAGCTTTCTTT.

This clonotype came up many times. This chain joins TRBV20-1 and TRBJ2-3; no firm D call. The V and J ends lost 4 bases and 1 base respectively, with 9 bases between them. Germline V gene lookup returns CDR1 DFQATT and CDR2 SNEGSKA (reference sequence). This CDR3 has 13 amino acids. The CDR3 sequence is CSANGGGTDTQYF. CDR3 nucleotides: TGCAGTGCTAACGGTGGGGGCACAGATACGCAGTATTTT.

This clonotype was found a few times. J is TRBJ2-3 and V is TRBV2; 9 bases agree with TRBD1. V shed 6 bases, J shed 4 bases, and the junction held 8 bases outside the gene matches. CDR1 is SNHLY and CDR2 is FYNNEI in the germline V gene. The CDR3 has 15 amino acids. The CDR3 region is CASRRRDRVADTQYF. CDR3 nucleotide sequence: TGTGCCAGCAGGCGCCGGGACAGGGTGGCAGATACGCAGTATTTT.

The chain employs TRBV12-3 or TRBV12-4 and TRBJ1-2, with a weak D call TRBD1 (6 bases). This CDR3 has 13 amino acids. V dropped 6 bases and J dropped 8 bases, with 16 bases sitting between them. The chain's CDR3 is CASSPPGQKGYTF. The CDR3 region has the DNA TGTGCCAGCAGCCCGCCGGGACAAAAGGGCTACACCTTC.

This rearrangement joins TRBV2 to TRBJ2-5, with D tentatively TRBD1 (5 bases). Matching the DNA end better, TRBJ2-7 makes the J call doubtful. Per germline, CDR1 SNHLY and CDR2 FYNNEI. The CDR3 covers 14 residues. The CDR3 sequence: CASSESDSGYEQYF. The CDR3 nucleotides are TGTGCCAGCAGTGAATCTGACAGTGGATACGAGCAGTACTTC.

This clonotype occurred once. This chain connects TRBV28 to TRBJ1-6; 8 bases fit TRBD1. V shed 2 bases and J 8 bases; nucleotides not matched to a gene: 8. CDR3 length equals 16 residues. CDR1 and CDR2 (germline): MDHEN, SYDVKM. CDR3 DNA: TGTGCCAGCAGTTTACTTGGACAGGGACAAGATTCACCCCTCCACTTT. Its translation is CASSLLGQGQDSPLHF.

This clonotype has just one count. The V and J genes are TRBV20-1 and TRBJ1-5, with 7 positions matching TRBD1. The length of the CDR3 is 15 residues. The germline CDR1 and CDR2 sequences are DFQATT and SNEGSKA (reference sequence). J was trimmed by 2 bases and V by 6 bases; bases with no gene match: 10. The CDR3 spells CSADNDRDGNQPQHF. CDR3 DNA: TGCAGTGCAGACAACGACAGGGACGGCAATCAGCCCCAGCATTTT.

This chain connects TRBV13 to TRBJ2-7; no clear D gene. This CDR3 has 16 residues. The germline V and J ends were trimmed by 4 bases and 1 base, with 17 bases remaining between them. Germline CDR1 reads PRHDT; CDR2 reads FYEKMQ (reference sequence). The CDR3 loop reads CASSSSRTDPSYEQYF. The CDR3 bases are TGTGCCAGCAGCTCCTCGCGGACGGACCCGTCCTACGAGCAGTACTTC.

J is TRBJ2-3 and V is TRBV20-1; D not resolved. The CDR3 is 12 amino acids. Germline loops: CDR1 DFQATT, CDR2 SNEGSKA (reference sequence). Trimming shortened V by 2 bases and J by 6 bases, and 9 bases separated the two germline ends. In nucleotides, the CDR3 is TGCAGTGCTAGACAGAGCGTCGATACGCAGTATTTT. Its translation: CSARQSVDTQYF.

Here the CDR3 DNA reads TGCGCCAGCAGCCAAGCCGACACCGGCTACGAGCAGTACTTC. Its protein product is CASSQADTGYEQYF. The chain recombines TRBV4-1 with TRBJ2-7; D uncertain. Germline CDR1 is MGHRA and CDR2 is YSYEKL. This CDR3 is 14 amino acids long. V lost 1 base, J lost 3 bases, and 10 bases lay in between.

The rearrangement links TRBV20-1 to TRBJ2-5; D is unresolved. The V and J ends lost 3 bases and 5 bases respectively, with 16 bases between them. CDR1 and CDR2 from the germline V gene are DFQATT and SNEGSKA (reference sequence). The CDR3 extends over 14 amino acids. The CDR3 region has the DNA TGCAGTGCTAGTTTTTTCCTGACGACGGAGACCCAGTACTTC. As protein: CSASFFLTTETQYF.

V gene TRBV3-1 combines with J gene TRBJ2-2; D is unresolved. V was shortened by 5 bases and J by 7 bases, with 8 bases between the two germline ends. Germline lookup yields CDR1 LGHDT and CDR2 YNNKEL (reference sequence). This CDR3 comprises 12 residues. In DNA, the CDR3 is TGTGCCAGCAGCACCCAGTTCGGGGAGCTGTTTTTT. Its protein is CASSTQFGELFF. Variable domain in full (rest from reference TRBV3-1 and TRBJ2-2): DTAVSQTPKYLVTQMGNDKSIKCEQNLGHDTMYWYKQDSKKFLKIMFSYNNKELIINETVPNRFSPKSPDKAHLNLHINSLELGDSAVYFCASSTQFGELFFGEGSRLTVL.

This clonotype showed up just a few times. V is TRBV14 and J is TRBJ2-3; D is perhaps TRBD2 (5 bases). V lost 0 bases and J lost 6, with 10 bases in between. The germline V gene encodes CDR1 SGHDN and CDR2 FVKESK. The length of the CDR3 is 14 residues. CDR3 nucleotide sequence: TGTGCCAGCAGCCAAGATCCTAGCAGGGATACGCAGTATTTT. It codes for CASSQDPSRDTQYF.